The 25 T cell receptor beta chains given below trace back to one sample, sequenced in a study of blood T cell repertoires in COVID-19. Method: immunoSEQ multiplex PCR; TCRdb's copy keeps in-frame clones and lacks some. Among 200,000 to 250,000 clones listed, 87% were seen once. The sequencing input was peripheral blood. The receptor source for this set is a young woman who had recovered from COVID-19.

The J gene is TRBJ2-1, the V gene TRBV5-1; 12 nucleotides match TRBD2. This CDR3 region has 15 residues. V lost 5 bases, J lost 7 bases, and 7 bases stayed unmatched. Germline CDR1 reads SGHRS; CDR2 reads YFSETQ. In DNA form, the CDR3 reads TGCGCCAGCAGTTGGACTAGCGGGACCCCAAATGAGCAGTTCTTC. It is translated as CASSWTSGTPNEQFF.

V and J are TRBV11-2 and TRBJ2-3; 8 positions agree with TRBD1. From germline, CDR1 is SGHAT and CDR2 FQNNGV. The CDR3 covers 16 residues. J lost 0 bases, V lost 4 bases, and 6 bases had no gene match. This chain's CDR3 is CASSSRTGLSTDTQYF. The DNA of the CDR3 is TGTGCCAGCAGCTCCCGGACAGGGCTTAGCACAGATACGCAGTATTTT.

This chain uses TRBV7-2 with TRBJ1-3; D gene ambiguous. V lost 5 bases, J lost 5 bases, and 19 bases lay in between. Germline V lookup: CDR1 SGHTA, CDR2 FQGNSA. The CDR3 has 16 amino acids. CDR3 in DNA: TGTGCCAGCAGCGCCCAATCCTCCACTCATCGAAACACCATATATTTT. It specifies CASSAQSSTHRNTIYF. Drawing the rest from reference TRBV7-2 and TRBJ1-3, the complete variable domain is GAGVSQSPSNKVTEKGKDVELRCDPISGHTALYWYRQSLGQGLEFLIYFQGNSAPDKSGLPSDRFSAERTGGSVSTLTIQRTQQEDSAVYLCASSAQSSTHRNTIYFGEGSWLTVV.

In the case of this clone: The same CDR3 arises from other DNA sequences in this sample as well. The chain uses TRBV19 and TRBJ2-1; D gene ambiguous. CDR1 is LNHDA, CDR2 SQIVND, per germline (reference sequence). Trimming cost V 1 base and J 4 bases, with 5 bases left between them. The length of the CDR3 is 13 residues. As DNA, the CDR3 is TGTGCCAGTAGTATAGGTCTATACAATGAGCAGTTCTTC. It is translated as CASSIGLYNEQFF.

The V gene is TRBV4-3, the J gene TRBJ2-6; possibly TRBD2 for D (6 bases). The CDR3 totals 19 residues. Trimming pared 3 bases from V and 4 bases from J, leaving 22 bases between. In germline, CDR1 is LGHNA, CDR2 YSLEER. The CDR3 bases are TGCGCCAGCAGCCAGCACTCCGGGACTCCTCATACGGGGGCCAACGTCCTGACTTTC. Its translation is CASSQHSGTPHTGANVLTF.

The chain is built from TRBV4-2 and TRBJ1-1, with 9 positions matching TRBD1. Germline trimming cut 3 bases from V and 0 bases from J; bases unmatched to any gene: 8. Looked up from germline, CDR1 is LGHNA and CDR2 is YNFKEQ. The CDR3 spans 17 residues. The CDR3 DNA follows: TGTGCCAGCAGCCACCGGGACAGGGAAAGGGTGAACACTGAAGCTTTCTTT. Translating it yields CASSHRDRERVNTEAFF.

The chain joins TRBV6-5 to TRBJ1-1; 7 bases align to TRBD1. The CDR3 sequence is 12 residues long. Germline CDR1 is MNHEY and CDR2 is SVGAGI. J was trimmed by 4 bases and V by 6 bases; bases with no gene match: 2. The CDR3 sequence is CASRQGFTEAFF. The DNA of the CDR3 is TGTGCCAGCAGACAGGGGTTCACTGAAGCTTTCTTT.

The J gene is TRBJ2-2, the V gene TRBV24-1; D possibly corresponds to TRBD1 (5 bases). Trimming took off 4 bases at V and 5 bases at J, with 13 bases between the two ends. Germline V gene lookup returns CDR1 KGHDR and CDR2 SFDVKD. CDR3 length equals 15 residues. The CDR3 is CATSDQGRPTGELFF. The CDR3 nucleotides read TGTGCCACCAGTGACCAGGGCCGCCCAACCGGGGAGCTGTTTTTT.

The V call is TRBV12-3 or TRBV12-4, the J call TRBJ2-1; 7 bases are shared with TRBD2. The CDR3 is made up of 13 amino acids. After removal of 6 bases from V and 9 bases from J, the junction contained 8 bases not matched to a gene. CDR3 coding DNA: TGTGCCAGCAGGATGAGCGGGAAGGGTGAGCAGTTCTTC. This encodes CASRMSGKGEQFF.

CDR3 in DNA: TGCGCCAGCAGCTTCCGGCTATCGGGGGACACCGGGGAGCTGTTTTTT. Translating it yields CASSFRLSGDTGELFF. The chain employs TRBV5-1 and TRBJ2-2; TRBD2 is a possible D gene (6 bases). CDR1 SGHRS and CDR2 YFSETQ come from the germline V gene. The CDR3 is made up of 16 amino acids. V was pared by 2 bases and J by 3 bases, with 14 bases between.

This rearrangement joins TRBV12-3 or TRBV12-4 to TRBJ1-2, with 10 bases identical to TRBD1. This CDR3 comprises 13 residues. Unmatched junction bases numbered 3, after V lost 5 bases and J lost 6 bases. Written as DNA, the CDR3 is TGTGCCAGCAGTGACAGGGGGCGAGATGGCTACACCTTC. Translating it yields CASSDRGRDGYTF.

The V and J genes are TRBV4-3 and TRBJ2-1; 9 bases are a match to TRBD2. The CDR3 extends over 16 amino acids. In germline, CDR1 is LGHNA, CDR2 YSLEER. V was pared by 0 bases and J by 4 bases, with 4 bases of the junction left unmatched. The DNA for the CDR3 is TGCGCCAGCAGCCAAGAGTTTAGCGGGAGATACAATGAGCAGTTCTTC. Translation: CASSQEFSGRYNEQFF.

J is TRBJ1-2 and V is TRBV19; D remains unclear. CDR1 and CDR2 from the germline V gene are LNHDA and SQIVND (reference sequence). The CDR3 is 13 amino acids. V was trimmed by 7 bases and J by 1 base, leaving 10 bases between them. CDR3 amino acids: CASTRSYNYGYTF. The CDR3 DNA reads as TGTGCCAGTACGCGGAGCTATAACTATGGCTACACCTTC.

V is TRBV6-2 or TRBV6-3 and J is TRBJ2-7; D possibly corresponds to TRBD1 (6 bases). V lost 6 bases to trimming and J lost 4 bases, with 16 bases between them. The CDR3 consists of 14 residues. Germline V CDR1 and CDR2: MNHEY, SVGEGT. The CDR3 DNA sequence: TGTGCCAGCAGCCTCATGAGGGGGTGGTACGAGCAGTACTTC. Translating it yields CASSLMRGWYEQYF.

The rearrangement links TRBV19 to TRBJ1-6; 10 positions agree with TRBD1. Germline V gene sequence: CDR1 LNHDA, CDR2 SQIVND (reference sequence). V shed 4 bases and J 9 bases; nucleotides not matched to a gene: 12. The CDR3 totals 17 residues. The CDR3 coding sequence is TGTGCCAGTAGTAGTCCCGGGACAGGGGTCGGAGGTTCACCCCTCCACTTT. As protein: CASSSPGTGVGGSPLHF.

This chain uses TRBV11-2 with TRBJ2-1; weak D call: TRBD2 (6 bases). V was cut by 5 bases and J by 7 bases, with 15 bases left in between. The CDR3 has 14 amino acids. The germline CDR1 and CDR2 sequences are SGHAT and FQNNGV. CDR3 amino acids: CASSVTGVQNEQFF. The CDR3 DNA reads TGTGCCAGCAGCGTGACGGGAGTGCAGAATGAGCAGTTCTTC. Supplemented by reference TRBV11-2 and TRBJ2-1, the full variable domain reads EAGVAQSPRYKIIEKRQSVAFWCNPISGHATLYWYQQILGQGPKLLIQFQNNGVVDDSQLPKDRFSAERLKGVDSTLKIQPAKLEDSAVYLCASSVTGVQNEQFFGPGTRLTVL.

The chain has TRBV24-1 and TRBJ2-2; 8 positions agree with TRBD2. This CDR3 contains 16 residues. From germline, CDR1 is KGHDR and CDR2 SFDVKD. The V gene end was trimmed by 4 bases and the J gene end by 0 bases; junction bases not matched to a gene: 3. The CDR3 bases are TGTGCCACCAGTGACGCGGGAGGACCGAACACCGGGGAGCTGTTTTTT. Translation gives CATSDAGGPNTGELFF.

The CDR3 DNA sequence: TGCGCCAGCAGCTATGGAGGGGATGGCTACACCTTC. Translated, it gives CASSYGGDGYTF. The rearrangement joins TRBV4-1 to TRBJ1-2; D is perhaps TRBD1 (5 bases). V was pared by 5 bases and J by 6 bases, with 10 bases between. Germline loops: CDR1 MGHRA, CDR2 YSYEKL. CDR3 length: 12 residues.

The V gene is TRBV7-9, the J gene TRBJ2-1; possible D gene TRBD2, 6 bases. CDR3 size: 12 residues. Trimming left V 3 bases short and J 9 bases short, with 9 bases between. Germline lookup yields CDR1 SEHNR and CDR2 FQNEAQ (reference sequence). The CDR3 here is CASSFSGGEQFF. CDR3 DNA sequence: TGTGCCAGCAGCTTTAGCGGTGGTGAGCAGTTCTTC.

In this sample, this clone turned up once. The chain carries TRBV30 and TRBJ1-4; D may be TRBD1 (6 bases). Germline V gene data show CDR1 as GTSNPN and CDR2 as SVGIG (reference sequence). V lost 0 bases and J lost 7, with 18 bases in between. The CDR3 loop spans 16 amino acids. This chain's CDR3 is CAWSVGQSRTVEKLFF. The CDR3 region has the DNA TGTGCCTGGAGTGTAGGCCAGTCCCGGACAGTTGAAAAACTGTTTTTT.

The J gene is TRBJ2-1, the V gene TRBV7-2; 8 nucleotides line up with TRBD1. This CDR3 has 14 residues. CDR1 and CDR2 from the germline V gene are SGHTA and FQGNSA. V lost 7 bases and J lost 6; bases outside the gene matches: 8. CDR3 sequence reads: CASIPGQGFNEQFF. DNA of the CDR3: TGTGCCAGCATCCCAGGACAGGGCTTCAATGAGCAGTTCTTC. The full variable domain, completed using reference TRBV7-2 and TRBJ2-1, is GAGVSQSPSNKVTEKGKDVELRCDPISGHTALYWYRQSLGQGLEFLIYFQGNSAPDKSGLPSDRFSAERTGGSVSTLTIQRTQQEDSAVYLCASIPGQGFNEQFFGPGTRLTVL.

This chain links TRBV11-2 with TRBJ1-6; D is undetermined. Germline loops: CDR1 SGHAT, CDR2 FQNNGV. V was cut by 0 bases and J by 10 bases, with 13 bases left in between. CDR3 size: 15 residues. Here the CDR3 DNA reads TGTGCCAGCAGCTTAGAGGTAGTCGGGTACTCACCCCTCCACTTT. Its translation is CASSLEVVGYSPLHF.

This clone was detected once. The chain joins TRBV5-6 to TRBJ2-5; TRBD2 agrees at 10 bases. This CDR3 spans 14 amino acids. J lost 5 bases, V lost 4 bases, and 5 bases had no gene match. Germline-derived CDR1 and CDR2 are SGHDT and YYEEEE. In DNA, the CDR3 is TGTGCCAGCAGCGCCGGGACTAGCGAGGAGACCCAGTACTTC. This sequence encodes CASSAGTSEETQYF.

The V and J genes are TRBV6-2 or TRBV6-3 and TRBJ2-3; 8 nucleotides match TRBD2. The V gene end was trimmed by 4 bases and the J gene end by 5 bases; junction bases not matched to a gene: 5. CDR1 and CDR2 (germline): MNHEY, SVGEGT. This CDR3 is 14 amino acids long. DNA for the CDR3: TGTGCCAGCAGTTTCCGGCGGGAGGAAGATACGCAGTATTTT. Translating gives CASSFRREEDTQYF.

This clone was detected only a few times. This chain joins TRBV7-9 and TRBJ1-3, with D possibly TRBD1 on 5 matching bases. The CDR3 is made up of 16 amino acids. V was pared by 3 bases and J by 2 bases, with 14 bases between. Germline V gives CDR1 SEHNR, CDR2 FQNEAQ (reference sequence). DNA for the CDR3: TGTGCCAGCAGCTTGGGCGTCCCGGGGGCTGGAAACACCATATATTTT. This codes for CASSLGVPGAGNTIYF.